What follows are 18 T cell receptor beta chains derived from one specimen sequenced in a study of CD8 T cells in Susac syndrome. Random hexamers served to reverse transcribe roughly 0.5 to 1 ug RNA. TCRdb recomputed calls from the immunoSEQ multiplex PCR reads with MiXCR, one row per CDR3 protein. Of some 130,000 distinct CDR3 sequences in the sample, around 93% are singletons; the top ten hold approximately 0.18%. The sample taken for sequencing was CD8+ T cells from PBMCs. These receptors originate from a human donor with Susac syndrome.

The V gene is TRBV27, the J gene TRBJ1-1; D is ambiguous. This CDR3 contains 14 residues. Trimming removed 4 bases at V and 0 bases at J, with 9 bases between. CDR1 is MNHEY, CDR2 SMNVEV, per germline (reference sequence). CDR3 nucleotide sequence: TGTGCCAGCAGTTACGGGCCATTGAACACTGAAGCTTTCTTT. Its translation: CASSYGPLNTEAFF.

V and J are TRBV5-1 and TRBJ2-7, with D perhaps TRBD2 (5 bases). Trimming cost V 1 base and J 5 bases, with 13 bases left between them. CDR1 is SGHRS and CDR2 is YFSETQ in the germline V gene. The CDR3 spans 14 residues. For the CDR3, the DNA is TGCGCCAGCAGCTTGTCGGGGTTTAACGACGAGCAGTACTTC. Translation: CASSLSGFNDEQYF.

The chain combines TRBV4-1 with TRBJ2-3; D may be TRBD2 (6 bases). In germline, CDR1 is MGHRA, CDR2 YSYEKL. Trimming left V 5 bases short and J 0 bases short, with 12 bases between. The CDR3 covers 15 residues. In DNA, the CDR3 is TGCGCCAGCAGCTGGACTACGACTAGCACAGATACGCAGTATTTT. Protein product: CASSWTTTSTDTQYF.

The CDR3 region is CASSRADGRGLNQPQHF. DNA of the CDR3: TGTGCCAGCAGTAGGGCCGATGGGCGCGGGTTGAATCAGCCCCAGCATTTT. This sequence joins TRBV6-9 and TRBJ1-5, with D unclear. The CDR3 extends over 17 amino acids. V lost 5 bases to trimming and J lost 4 bases, with 21 bases between them. The germline CDR1 and CDR2 sequences are MNHGY and SVAAGI.

The chain links TRBV7-3 to TRBJ1-5; D unclear. The germline V and J ends were trimmed by 2 bases and 9 bases, with 8 bases remaining between them. Germline V gene sequence: CDR1 SGHTA, CDR2 FQGTGA. There are 12 residues in the CDR3. The CDR3 loop is CASSLEAGPQHF. CDR3 in DNA: TGTGCCAGCAGCTTAGAGGCGGGGCCCCAGCATTTT.

The DNA of the CDR3 is TGTGCCAGTACCCCGGGACAGGGACTCTATGGCTACACCTTC. Protein sequence: CASTPGQGLYGYTF. V gene TRBV9 combines with J gene TRBJ1-2; TRBD1 agrees at 9 bases. The germline V gene has CDR1 SGDLS and CDR2 YYNGEE. The CDR3 length is 14 residues. The trim removed 8 bases at V and 4 bases at J, leaving 9 bases unmatched.

The chain links TRBV7-9 to TRBJ2-1; 10 bases are a match to TRBD2. Per the germline V gene, CDR1 is SEHNR and CDR2 is FQNEAQ (reference sequence). V lost 4 bases to trimming and J lost 7 bases; unmatched junction nucleotides: 1. The CDR3 spans 13 residues. The CDR3 loop is CASSYSGRNEQFF. CDR3 DNA: TGTGCCAGCAGCTATAGCGGGAGGAATGAGCAGTTCTTC. Variable domain in full (rest from reference TRBV7-9 and TRBJ2-1): DTGVSQNPRHKITKRGQNVTFRCDPISEHNRLYWYRQTLGQGPEFLTYFQNEAQLEKSRLLSDRFSAERPKGSFSTLEIQRTEQGDSAMYLCASSYSGRNEQFFGPGTRLTVL.

The CDR3: CASSLGGSESGANVLTF. The CDR3, as DNA: TGTGCCAGCAGCTTGGGGGGGTCAGAGTCTGGGGCCAACGTCCTGACTTTC. The rearrangement links TRBV5-4 to TRBJ2-6; D might be TRBD1 or TRBD2, each matching 5 bases. The CDR3 sequence is 17 residues long. Germline V gene lookup returns CDR1 SGHNT and CDR2 YYREEE (reference sequence). V was shortened by 0 bases and J by 1 base, with 11 bases between the two germline ends.

The chain employs TRBV9 and TRBJ1-1; D perhaps matches TRBD1 (5 bases). CDR1 is SGDLS, CDR2 YYNGEE, per germline. Trimming shortened V by 3 bases and J by 6 bases, and 24 bases separated the two germline ends. The CDR3 length is 17 residues. The CDR3 coding sequence is TGTGCCAGCAGCGACCCGCGGGAGTTGGGGCCGCACTCTGAAGCTTTCTTT. It codes for CASSDPRELGPHSEAFF.

The chain recombines TRBV5-6 with TRBJ1-5; no definite D call. In germline, CDR1 is SGHDT, CDR2 YYEEEE. CDR3 length: 15 amino acids. Between the trimmed V and J ends, which lost 0 bases and 2 bases, there was a span of 9 bases. CDR3 DNA: TGTGCCAGCAGCTTGGCCGTAGAGGGCAATCAGCCCCAGCATTTT. Protein sequence: CASSLAVEGNQPQHF.

The chain joins TRBV6-2 or TRBV6-3 to TRBJ2-7; D gene uncertain. CDR1 is MNHEY, CDR2 SVGEGT, per germline. The CDR3 extends over 13 amino acids. The V and J ends lost 2 bases and 3 bases respectively, with 8 bases between them. The CDR3 bases are TGTGCCAGCAGTTACGGGAAGGGCTACGAGCAGTACTTC. Residues: CASSYGKGYEQYF.

The genes are TRBV27 and TRBJ1-5; unclear D gene. V lost 3 bases and J lost 1, with 10 bases in between. Germline CDR1 is MNHEY and CDR2 is SMNVEV (reference sequence). This CDR3 region has 15 residues. The DNA of the CDR3 is TGTGCCAGCAGTTTTGGGCTACCGAGCAATCAGCCCCAGCATTTT. It translates to CASSFGLPSNQPQHF.

This chain uses TRBV2 with TRBJ2-1, with D tentatively TRBD1 or TRBD2 (5 bases each). CDR3 length: 15 residues. Trimming pared 6 bases from V and 1 base from J, leaving 13 bases between. Germline CDR1 SNHLY, CDR2 FYNNEI. CDR3 sequence: CASSAGRNSYNEQFF. The DNA of the CDR3 is TGTGCCAGCAGCGCAGGGAGAAATTCCTACAATGAGCAGTTCTTC.

The rearrangement joins TRBV18 to TRBJ2-1; 14 bases match TRBD2. Germline-derived CDR1 and CDR2 are KGHSH and LQKENI. The CDR3 covers 16 residues. V shed 4 bases and J 7 bases; nucleotides not matched to a gene: 6. CDR3 loop: CASSLGTSGSENEQFF. As DNA, the CDR3 is TGTGCCAGCTCACTGGGGACTAGCGGGAGTGAGAATGAGCAGTTCTTC. The full variable domain, its missing parts supplied by reference TRBV18 and TRBJ2-1, is NAGVMQNPRHLVRRRGQEARLRCSPMKGHSHVYWYRQLPEEGLKFMVYLQKENIIDESGMPKERFSAEFPKEGPSILRIQQVVRGDSAAYFCASSLGTSGSENEQFFGPGTRLTVL.

This clonotype was seen only a few times. This chain links TRBV3-1 with TRBJ1-1, with D possibly being TRBD1 (6 bases). Trimming cost V 3 bases and J 8 bases, with 13 bases left between them. The CDR3 has 13 residues. CDR1 and CDR2 (germline): LGHDT, YNNKEL (reference sequence). This chain's CDR3 is CASSQATGLEAFF. The CDR3 DNA sequence: TGTGCCAGCAGCCAGGCTACAGGGTTAGAAGCTTTCTTT.

The gene calls are TRBV5-6 and TRBJ1-1, with 8 positions matching TRBD1. CDR3 length: 16 residues. Germline V gives CDR1 SGHDT, CDR2 YYEEEE. V lost 4 bases and J lost 6; bases outside the gene matches: 14. CDR3 sequence: CASSQGTGGVTAEAFF. Written as DNA, the CDR3 is TGTGCCAGCAGCCAGGGAACAGGGGGTGTTACGGCTGAAGCTTTCTTT.

This chain links TRBV19 with TRBJ2-1; 9 bases align to TRBD2. After removal of 3 bases from V and 2 bases from J, the junction contained 2 bases not matched to a gene. The CDR3 is made up of 15 amino acids. CDR1 LNHDA and CDR2 SQIVND come from the germline V gene (reference sequence). The CDR3 spells CASSIKREAYNEQFF. The CDR3 coding sequence is TGTGCCAGTAGTATTAAGCGGGAGGCCTACAATGAGCAGTTCTTC. The whole variable domain, filled in from reference TRBV19 and TRBJ2-1, reads DGGITQSPKYLFRKEGQNVTLSCEQNLNHDAMYWYRQDPGQGLRLIYYSQIVNDFQKGDIAEGYSVSREKKESFPLTVTSAQKNPTAFYLCASSIKREAYNEQFFGPGTRLTVL.

The chain uses TRBV29-1 and TRBJ1-1; D is unresolved. Germline-derived CDR1 and CDR2 are SQVTM and ANQGSEA. CDR3 length: 12 amino acids. Between the trimmed V and J ends, which lost 0 bases and 10 bases, there was a span of 12 bases. The CDR3 spells CSVEDAQGGAFF. CDR3 nucleotides: TGCAGCGTTGAAGATGCGCAAGGAGGAGCTTTCTTT.